The clone carrying this T cell receptor beta chain was detected only a few times. The same CDR3 also results from other DNA sequences found in this sample. The record originates from a study of blood T cell repertoires in COVID-19. On the study more broadly: Both acute and convalescent COVID-19 samples were obtained from the United States, Italy and Spain. PBMCs, B-cell-depleted T cells, or T cells were the source of the cDNA or gDNA that made up the material.

This CDR3 region has 14 residues. Per the germline V gene, CDR1 is LNHDA and CDR2 is SQIVND (reference sequence). Germline trimming cut 3 bases from V and 2 bases from J; bases unmatched to any gene: 3. Assay: immunoSEQ multiplex PCR; the TCRdb copy retains only in-frame clones and omits some. The sample shows 130,000 to 150,000 clones, about 90% of them seen only once. Input material: peripheral blood. The source is a man between 45 and 60 years old with active or convalescent COVID-19. The V call is TRBV19, the J call TRBJ2-7; 8 nucleotides align to TRBD1. The CDR3 DNA sequence: TGTGCCAGTAGTATTGGGACAGGAACCTACGAGCAGTACTTC. Residues: CASSIGTGTYEQYF.